These 9 T cell receptor beta chains were sequenced from one sample in a study of OX40 agonist ivuxolimab in advanced cancers. Assay used: immunoSEQ multiplex PCR; TCRdb lists only in-frame clones, some missing. The table lists tens of thousands of clones, 80% to 90% of them singletons. Sequencing used CD4+ or CD8+ T cells sorted from blood, obtained in a trial of the OX40 agonist ivuxolimab. Receptors were obtained from an adult with an advanced solid tumor such as melanoma, head and neck, liver or kidney cancer.

The chain combines TRBV6-1 with TRBJ1-5; no definite D call. V was pared by 2 bases and J by 3 bases, with 5 bases between. There are 13 residues in the CDR3. Germline V gene lookup returns CDR1 MNHNS and CDR2 SASEGT. The CDR3 protein is CASSEQNNQPQHF. CDR3 sequence (DNA): TGTGCCAGCAGTGAACAGAACAATCAGCCCCAGCATTTT.

This chain connects TRBV13 to TRBJ2-2; 10 bases agree with TRBD2. Per the germline V gene, CDR1 is PRHDT and CDR2 is FYEKMQ (reference sequence). The V gene end was trimmed by 5 bases and the J gene end by 7 bases; junction bases not matched to a gene: 4. This CDR3 has 14 residues. The CDR3 DNA is TGTGCCAGCAGCCCTAGCGGGAGAGACGGGGAGCTGTTTTTT. Translated: CASSPSGRDGELFF.

The chain combines TRBV5-4 with TRBJ2-5, with 7 bases lining up with TRBD2. The J call may be wrong; the DNA end is better matched by TRBJ2-7. The CDR3 loop spans 14 amino acids. Germline CDR1 and CDR2: SGHNT and YYREEE (reference sequence). CDR3 bases: TGTGCCAGCTCAAGGGAGGGCCGAATTTACGAGCAGTACTTC. Translated: CASSREGRIYEQYF.

The genes are TRBV27 and TRBJ2-2; 7 nucleotides match TRBD2. Germline-derived CDR1 and CDR2 are MNHEY and SMNVEV (reference sequence). Losses at the gene ends were 3 bases for V and 5 bases for J; bases not matched to a gene: 6. The CDR3 covers 15 residues. In nucleotides, the CDR3 is TGTGCCAGCAGTTTGGGTTTCGGGGGGACCGGGGAGCTGTTTTTT. It codes for CASSLGFGGTGELFF.

The chain employs TRBV28 and TRBJ2-3; D may be TRBD1 (6 bases). The CDR3 consists of 15 residues. Germline V CDR1 and CDR2: MDHEN, SYDVKM. V was trimmed by 7 bases and J by 2 bases, leaving 16 bases between them. The CDR3 sequence: CASNRGQLDTDTQYF. In nucleotides, the CDR3 is TGTGCCAGCAACCGGGGACAATTGGACACAGATACGCAGTATTTT. Complete variable domain (other parts from reference TRBV28 and TRBJ2-3): DVKVTQSSRYLVKRTGEKVFLECVQDMDHENMFWYRQDPGLGLRLIYFSYDVKMKEKGDIPEGYSVSREKKERFSLILESASTNQTSMYLCASNRGQLDTDTQYFGPGTRLTVL.

About this clone itself: The sample has other DNA sequences that encode this CDR3 too. V and J are TRBV5-1 and TRBJ2-5; D could derive from TRBD1 or TRBD2 (5 bases each). Germline V gene sequence: CDR1 SGHRS, CDR2 YFSETQ. V lost 1 base, J lost 5 bases, and 12 bases lay in between. This CDR3 has 14 residues. The CDR3 region has the DNA TGCGCCAGCAGCTTGTATTCGGGGCGGGAGACCCAGTACTTC. The encoded protein is CASSLYSGRETQYF.

V usage is TRBV18 and J usage is TRBJ2-1; a possible D gene is TRBD1 (5 bases). V lost 0 bases to trimming and J lost 2 bases, with 11 bases between them. The CDR3 length is 16 residues. Germline V lookup: CDR1 KGHSH, CDR2 LQKENI. The CDR3 nucleotides are TGTGCCAGCTCACCACCGCTCAGGGTAACCTACAATGAGCAGTTCTTC. This sequence encodes CASSPPLRVTYNEQFF. Using reference TRBV18 and TRBJ2-1 for the parts outside the CDR3, the full variable domain is NAGVMQNPRHLVRRRGQEARLRCSPMKGHSHVYWYRQLPEEGLKFMVYLQKENIIDESGMPKERFSAEFPKEGPSILRIQQVVRGDSAAYFCASSPPLRVTYNEQFFGPGTRLTVL.

This rearrangement joins TRBV27 to TRBJ2-7, with TRBD2 identical over 11 bases. Germline V gene lookup returns CDR1 MNHEY and CDR2 SMNVEV (reference sequence). The CDR3 loop spans 15 amino acids. J gave up 2 bases and V 5 bases, and 5 bases lay outside the gene matches. CDR3 nucleotide sequence: TGTGCCAGCAGTCGCTCACTAGCGGGGGCCTACGAGCAGTACTTC. It yields the protein CASSRSLAGAYEQYF.

CDR3: CASREGSSYNEQFF. The CDR3 bases are TGCGCCAGCAGAGAGGGGAGCTCCTACAATGAGCAGTTCTTC. The genes are TRBV5-1 and TRBJ2-1; D could derive from TRBD1 or TRBD2 (5 bases each). Deletions cut 5 bases from V and 0 bases from J, with 9 bases between. CDR1 and CDR2 from the germline V gene are SGHRS and YFSETQ. The CDR3 has 14 amino acids.